This is a list of T cell receptor beta chains from one sample in a study of blood T cells in healthy people across ages. TCRdb fed the 5' RACE reads into MiXCR, producing one record per CDR3 protein. Among fewer than 2,000,000 distinct CDR3 sequences listed, about 35% were seen once. Sequencing input: blood. The receptors shown here come from a woman between 25 and 40 years old in good health. CDR3s include the opening cysteine and the closing phenylalanine or tryptophan. Each record gives: V gene, clone size, D gene, J gene, CDR3 DNA, CDR3 protein. D genes are given only for firm matches. Clone size is shown for a subset of rows, as once, few, many or a class of expanded clone.

TRBV5-1	-	-	TRBJ2-5	TGCGCCAGCAGATCCCGGACAGAGGAGACCCAGTACTTC	CASRSRTEETQYF
TRBV20-1	-	-	TRBJ2-7	TGCAGTGCTAACGACCGGGACGTCAGTTCCTACAATGAGCAGTACTTC	CSANDRDVSSYNEQYF
TRBV7-9	many	TRBD2	TRBJ2-3	TGTGCCAGCAGCCGAAAGCTAGCGGACTTCACAGATACGCAGTATTTT	CASSRKLADFTDTQYF
TRBV10-3	few	-	TRBJ2-7	TGTGCCATCAGTGAGTCAGGGGACTTAGCCTACGAGCAGTACTTC	CAISESGDLAYEQYF
TRBV4-1	few	TRBD2	TRBJ2-1	TGCGCCAGCAGGCTTGGCGAGACTAGCGCCTACAATGAGCAGTTCTTC	CASRLGETSAYNEQFF
TRBV5-6	-	-	TRBJ2-5	TGTGCCAGCAGCTTGAGGTCACAGGGCGTTCAAGAGACCCAGTACTTC	CASSLRSQGVQETQYF
TRBV29-1	-	-	TRBJ2-7	TGCAGCGTTGAAGATAGTGGAGCGGGTCTCCCCCACGAGCAGTACTTC	CSVEDSGAGLPHEQYF
TRBV4-1	-	TRBD1	TRBJ2-1	TGCGCCAGCAGCCAACAACAGGGGGGTCCCTACAATGAGCAGTTCTTC	CASSQQQGGPYNEQFF
TRBV3-1	few	-	TRBJ2-6	TGTGCCAGCAGGGACACTGCGGGGGCCAACGTCCTGACTTTC	CASRDTAGANVLTF
TRBV20-1	few	TRBD2	TRBJ2-1	TGCAGTGCTAGAGATAGCCAGCGGGGCGCTCGGAATGAGCAGTTCTTC	CSARDSQRGARNEQFF
TRBV13	-	-	TRBJ2-3	TGTGCCAGCAGCTTAGAACAAGGGAGAGGCACAGATACGCAGTATTTT	CASSLEQGRGTDTQYF
TRBV20-1	-	-	TRBJ1-1	TGCAGTGCTATACCAGGAACTGAAGCTTTCTTT	CSAIPGTEAFF
TRBV10-3	-	-	TRBJ1-1	TGTGCCATCAGTGAGCGGCCGGACTTCGGGGACGGTCGGACTGAAGCTTTCTTT	CAISERPDFGDGRTEAFF
TRBV19	few	-	TRBJ2-7	TGTGCCAGTAGTACAGGGTTGGGCTACGAGCAGTACTTC	CASSTGLGYEQYF
TRBV3-1	-	TRBD1	TRBJ2-5	TGTGCCAGCAGCCCCAGACAGGGGGCGCCGGGGGAGACCCAGTACTTC	CASSPRQGAPGETQYF
TRBV6-5	-	-	TRBJ2-1	TGTGCCAGCAGTTACTCCTTGACTAGATCTGAGCAGTTCTTC	CASSYSLTRSEQFF
TRBV28	-	TRBD1	TRBJ1-2	TGTGCCAGCAGGGGACAGGGGGCCGGGGGAGAAGGCTACACCTTC	CASRGQGAGGEGYTF
TRBV20-1	many	-	TRBJ2-5	TGCAGTGCTCATCCGGTGGGGGCCCGGGGAGAGACCCAGTACTTC	CSAHPVGARGETQYF